This TCR beta chain was recovered during a study of T cell responses to AZD1222 COVID-19 vaccine. The V gene's germline CDR1 is KGHSH and CDR2 LQKENI. CDR3 size: 12 residues. V was trimmed by 5 bases and J by 5 bases, leaving 9 bases between them. Study-level results: There were repertoire samples only from the period after the peak T cell response. AZD1222 recipients seropositive at baseline numbered only six or seven.

Some clones are missing from TCRdb's copy, which holds only in-frame ones; the method was immunoSEQ multiplex PCR. The table has 95,000 to 100,000 clones, 70% to 85% seen once. Investigators merged groups given second doses at roughly 4 or roughly 12 weeks. Points on this clone: Antigen: not known.

V usage is TRBV18 and J usage is TRBJ2-5; D possibly corresponds to TRBD1 (6 bases). The sequencing used peripheral blood, collected 28 days after the second AZD1222 dose. This clonotype was obtained from an adult who received the AZD1222 COVID-19 vaccine. Here the CDR3 DNA reads TGTGCCAGCTCAACAGGGTGGGAGACCCAGTACTTC. It encodes CASSTGWETQYF. Using reference TRBV18 and TRBJ2-5 for the parts outside the CDR3, the full variable domain is NAGVMQNPRHLVRRRGQEARLRCSPMKGHSHVYWYRQLPEEGLKFMVYLQKENIIDESGMPKERFSAEFPKEGPSILRIQQVVRGDSAAYFCASSTGWETQYFGPGTRLLVL.